Presented here are 4 T cell receptor beta chains from one specimen sequenced in a study of cytomegalovirus exposure and HLA in healthy donors. Researchers ran the PCR with 60 Vbeta and 13 Jbeta primers. Sequenced by immunoSEQ multiplex PCR; TCRdb stores in-frame clones only, minus some. The table records 210,000 or so clones, roughly 88% of them present only once. Sample: PBMCs. These receptor sequences come from a boy aged 2-15 years in good health and CMV-seronegative.

V is TRBV6-4 and J is TRBJ2-7; 8 positions agree with TRBD2. Losses at the gene ends were 6 bases for V and 4 bases for J; bases not matched to a gene: 2. The germline V gene has CDR1 MRHNA and CDR2 SNTAGT. The CDR3 runs 12 residues. The CDR3 nucleotides are TGTGCCAGCAGGACTAGCGAGTACGAGCAGTACTTC. Translated: CASRTSEYEQYF.

This clone was found a few times. The chain recombines TRBV9 with TRBJ1-1; D gene ambiguous. The V gene lost 0 bases and the J gene lost 5 bases, with 11 bases spanning the gap. Germline V gene lookup returns CDR1 SGDLS and CDR2 YYNGEE. This CDR3 has 14 amino acids. The CDR3 region is CASSVDVGRTEAFF. CDR3 nucleotide sequence: TGTGCCAGCAGCGTAGATGTGGGCCGGACTGAAGCTTTCTTT. Drawing the rest from reference TRBV9 and TRBJ1-1, the complete variable domain is DSGVTQTPKHLITATGQRVTLRCSPRSGDLSVYWYQQSLDQGLQFLIQYYNGEERAKGNILERFSAQQFPDLHSELNLSSLELGDSALYFCASSVDVGRTEAFFGQGTRLTVV.

This clone has only a few counts. The chain recombines TRBV6-5 with TRBJ2-7, with 11 bases lining up with TRBD2. Losses at the gene ends were 6 bases for V and 5 bases for J; bases not matched to a gene: 6. The CDR3 totals 14 residues. Looked up from germline, CDR1 is MNHEY and CDR2 is SVGAGI. The CDR3 DNA follows: TGTGCCAGCAGCCAAACTAGCGGGAGCGACGAGCAGTACTTC. This codes for CASSQTSGSDEQYF.

V is TRBV6-5 and J is TRBJ2-2, with 8 bases matching TRBD1. The V and J ends lost 5 bases and 5 bases, in that order; junction bases with no gene match: 4. This CDR3 comprises 14 residues. CDR1 is MNHEY and CDR2 is SVGAGI in the germline V gene. CDR3 protein: CASSTGQGTGELFF. The CDR3 nucleotides read TGTGCCAGCAGTACCGGACAGGGAACCGGGGAGCTGTTTTTT.